This T cell receptor (beta chain) derives from a study of PD-1 blockade in classical Hodgkin lymphoma. Regarding the study as a whole: Diversity in CD4+ TCRs, unlike that measured in CD8+ TCRs, had risen significantly by C4D1.

The CDR3 has 16 residues. The V gene lost 0 bases and the J gene lost 3 bases, with 16 bases spanning the gap. The germline V gene has CDR1 SGHNT and CDR2 YYREEE (reference sequence). Sample time point: cycle 4 day 1 (C4D1), after 5 to 7 weeks of nivolumab. All patients relapsed after autologous stem cell transplantation, and brentuximab vedotin exposure varied. In the case of this clone: Its antigen remains unknown.

Repertoires were generated with immunoSEQ multiplex PCR, while TCRdb's copy carries only in-frame clones and drops some. The sample records about 39,000 clones, about 80% being singletons. The specimen was peripheral blood mononuclear cells (PBMCs), collected before the fourth cycle of nivolumab. This receptor was taken from a human donor with classical Hodgkin lymphoma. This chain uses TRBV5-4 with TRBJ2-7, with D possibly being TRBD1 (6 bases). CDR3 sequence: CASSLGGTGQLYEQYF. The CDR3 DNA is TGTGCCAGCAGCTTGGGAGGGACGGGACAACTCTACGAGCAGTACTTC.